This entry describes one TCR beta chain. This entry comes from a study of blood T cell repertoires in COVID-19. TCRdb's copy holds only in-frame clones and misses some; the assay was immunoSEQ multiplex PCR. The table records about 280,000 clones, around 85% of them present only once. The J segment lost 4 bases and the V segment lost 5 bases, leaving 4 bases of the junction unmatched. The V gene's germline CDR1 is SGHAT and CDR2 FQNNGV. CDR3 length: 15 residues. The chain uses TRBV11-2 and TRBJ2-1; 11 bases line up with TRBD2. The clonotype comes from a woman between 50 and 59 years old who had recovered from COVID-19. What was sequenced was PBMCs or T cells enriched from blood (not recorded which). CDR3 in DNA: TGTGCCAGCAGCCTAAGGACTAGCGGGTACAATGAGCAGTTCTTC. The encoded protein is CASSLRTSGYNEQFF. The full variable domain, completed using reference TRBV11-2 and TRBJ2-1, is EAGVAQSPRYKIIEKRQSVAFWCNPISGHATLYWYQQILGQGPKLLIQFQNNGVVDDSQLPKDRFSAERLKGVDSTLKIQPAKLEDSAVYLCASSLRTSGYNEQFFGPGTRLTVL.